This T cell receptor beta chain was captured in a study of blood T cell repertoires in COVID-19. This clone was recorded a few times. The data were produced by immunoSEQ multiplex PCR, yet TCRdb's version contains in-frame clones alone and is incomplete. The sample records over 200,000 clones, about 80% being singletons. This CDR3 has 13 residues. V was cut by 8 bases and J by 0 bases, with 8 bases left in between. Germline CDR1 reads SGHVS; CDR2 reads FQNEAQ. The chain employs TRBV7-8 and TRBJ1-5; D gene uncertain. This sequence was found in a man aged 55 to 69 who had recovered from COVID-19. Sequencing was done on a sample of PBMCs or T cells enriched from blood (not recorded which). The CDR3 nucleotides are TGTGCCAGCGGACTTAATAGCAATCAGCCCCAGCATTTT. Its protein is CASGLNSNQPQHF.